The 28 T cell receptor beta chains listed next were all sequenced from one sample in a study of shared clonotypes between healthy human individuals. Generated by immunoSEQ multiplex PCR, the TCRdb table keeps only in-frame clones and is missing some. The data show 1,500,000 or so clones, around 98.5% seen once. The specimen sequenced was naive CD4+ T cells sorted from blood. Indicated subset: CD45RA+ positively selected. The receptor set was obtained from a man aged 25-40 years in good health.

CDR3 coding DNA: TGTGCCAGCAGCTCCGTCGCTCTCGAAAACACCATATATTTT. Protein sequence: CASSSVALENTIYF. V usage is TRBV11-2 and J usage is TRBJ1-3; D unclear. The CDR3 totals 14 residues. Between the trimmed V and J ends, which lost 4 bases and 6 bases, there was a span of 13 bases. Germline lookup yields CDR1 SGHAT and CDR2 FQNNGV.

The V gene is TRBV28, the J gene TRBJ1-5, with TRBD1 identical over 8 bases. This CDR3 is built from 15 residues. V shed 8 bases, J shed 8 bases, and the junction held 14 bases outside the gene matches. CDR1 is MDHEN and CDR2 is SYDVKM in the germline V gene. This CDR3 reads CASHRDRGGFKPQHF. In DNA form, the CDR3 reads TGTGCCAGCCACCGAGACAGGGGAGGGTTTAAGCCCCAGCATTTT.

J is TRBJ1-4 and V is TRBV30, with 10 bases identical to TRBD1. Germline trimming cut 0 bases from V and 10 bases from J; bases unmatched to any gene: 2. Germline CDR1 is GTSNPN and CDR2 is SVGIG (reference sequence). The CDR3 consists of 13 residues. The CDR3 nucleotides read TGTGCCTGGAGTGTCGGACAGGGGGGAAAACTGTTTTTT. This sequence encodes CAWSVGQGGKLFF.

The genes are TRBV7-8 and TRBJ2-2; D not resolved. CDR3 length equals 11 residues. CDR1 and CDR2 from the germline V gene are SGHVS and FQNEAQ. V shed 2 bases and J shed 6 bases, with 1 base lying between them. CDR3 in amino acids: CASSLPGELFF. Written as DNA, the CDR3 is TGTGCCAGCAGCTTACCCGGGGAGCTGTTTTTT. The variable domain in full, with the rest retrieved from reference TRBV7-8 and TRBJ2-2, is GAGVSQSPRYKVAKRGQDVALRCDPISGHVSLFWYQQALGQGPEFLTYFQNEAQLDKSGLPSDRFFAERPEGSVSTLKIQRTQQEDSAVYLCASSLPGELFFGEGSRLTVL.

The chain couples TRBV7-3 to TRBJ2-3; 9 nucleotides align to TRBD2. The germline CDR1 and CDR2 sequences are SGHTA and FQGTGA. The V and J ends lost 1 base and 6 bases, in that order; junction bases with no gene match: 5. This CDR3 is built from 15 residues. The CDR3 sequence: CASSLKAGGPDTQYF. The CDR3, as DNA: TGTGCCAGCAGCTTAAAAGCGGGAGGCCCCGATACGCAGTATTTT. The variable domain in full, with the rest retrieved from reference TRBV7-3 and TRBJ2-3, is GAGVSQTPSNKVTEKGKYVELRCDPISGHTALYWYRQSLGQGPEFLIYFQGTGAADDSGLPNDRFFAVRPEGSVSTLKIQRTERGDSAVYLCASSLKAGGPDTQYFGPGTRLTVL.

The rearrangement uses TRBV10-2 and TRBJ2-5; unclear D gene. In germline, CDR1 is WSHSY, CDR2 SAAADI. Deletions cut 8 bases from V and 5 bases from J, with 12 bases between. The CDR3 runs to 12 residues. CDR3 nucleotide sequence: TGCGCCAGCGCTTCAGAAGGGGAGACCCAGTACTTC. Translation: CASASEGETQYF.

This rearrangement joins TRBV7-2 to TRBJ2-1, with 7 bases identical to TRBD2. CDR3 length: 16 residues. Germline V gives CDR1 SGHTA, CDR2 FQGNSA. V was pared by 5 bases and J by 2 bases, with 9 bases of the junction left unmatched. This CDR3 is CASSLHGGVAYNEQFF. CDR3 nucleotide sequence: TGTGCCAGCAGCCTCCATGGGGGGGTCGCCTACAATGAGCAGTTCTTC.

V gene TRBV18 combines with J gene TRBJ2-6, with D tentatively TRBD1 or TRBD2 (5 bases each). Trimming removed 6 bases at V and 3 bases at J, with 12 bases between. Germline assignment: CDR1 KGHSH and CDR2 LQKENI. There are 15 residues in the CDR3. Written as DNA, the CDR3 is TGTGCCAGCTCCCTAGGGACGGTTGGGGCCAACGTCCTGACTTTC. Translation: CASSLGTVGANVLTF. The entire variable domain, with the rest obtained from reference TRBV18 and TRBJ2-6, is as follows: NAGVMQNPRHLVRRRGQEARLRCSPMKGHSHVYWYRQLPEEGLKFMVYLQKENIIDESGMPKERFSAEFPKEGPSILRIQQVVRGDSAAYFCASSLGTVGANVLTFGAGSRLTVL.

This clone came up once. This chain uses TRBV10-2 with TRBJ2-7; D is perhaps TRBD2 (5 bases). Germline CDR1 reads WSHSY; CDR2 reads SAAADI. V lost 6 bases and J lost 6, with 9 bases in between. CDR3 length equals 11 residues. DNA for the CDR3: TGCGCCAGCAGCCAACTAGTCGAGCAGTACTTC. Translated: CASSQLVEQYF.

In regard to this clone: Germline is not matched at one junction end, which may reflect a read error. The chain is built from TRBV7-2 and TRBJ2-6; D might be TRBD1 or TRBD2, each matching 5 bases. The germline CDR1 and CDR2 sequences are SGHTA and FQGNSA. The CDR3 covers 16 residues. The CDR3 DNA sequence: TGTGCCAGCAGCCAAAACACTAGATCTGGGGCCAATGTCCTGACTTTC. Protein sequence: CASSQNTRSGANVLTF. Supplemented by reference TRBV7-2 and TRBJ2-6, the full variable domain reads GAGVSQSPSNKVTEKGKDVELRCDPISGHTALYWYRQSLGQGLEFLIYFQGNSAPDKSGLPSDRFSAERTGGSVSTLTIQRTQQEDSAVYLCASSQNTRSGANVLTFGAGSRLTVL.

The chain combines TRBV19 with TRBJ1-3, with 8 bases fitting TRBD1. The CDR3 loop spans 13 amino acids. J was trimmed by 5 bases and V by 9 bases; bases with no gene match: 6. From germline, CDR1 is LNHDA and CDR2 SQIVND (reference sequence). CDR3 in amino acids: CASGTGSRNTIYF. CDR3 DNA: TGTGCCAGCGGGACAGGTTCCCGAAACACCATATATTTT.

CDR3 protein: CASSTNGNTGELFF. DNA for the CDR3: TGTGCCAGCAGCACCAACGGTAACACCGGGGAGCTGTTTTTT. This chain joins TRBV11-3 and TRBJ2-2; D ambiguous. The CDR3 length is 14 residues. Germline CDR1 is SGHNT and CDR2 is YENEEA. V dropped 5 bases and J dropped 2 bases, with 9 bases sitting between them.

This clone was picked up one time. V usage is TRBV9 and J usage is TRBJ2-1; TRBD2 might be the D (6 bases). This CDR3 comprises 15 residues. Germline lookup yields CDR1 SGDLS and CDR2 YYNGEE. Trimming took off 5 bases at V and 0 bases at J, with 12 bases between the two ends. CDR3 coding DNA: TGTGCCAGCAGTGCACCGGGACTCTCCTACAATGAGCAGTTCTTC. Translation: CASSAPGLSYNEQFF.

V and J are TRBV5-1 and TRBJ2-1, with TRBD2 matching over 13 bases. This CDR3 has 17 amino acids. The ends lost 1 base at V and 8 bases at J; junction bases unmatched: 9. CDR1 SGHRS and CDR2 YFSETQ come from the germline V gene. CDR3 DNA: TGCGCCAGCAGCTTGCGTGGGGGACTAGCGGGAAAGGATGAGCAGTTCTTC. It codes for CASSLRGGLAGKDEQFF.

This chain links TRBV11-2 with TRBJ2-1; TRBD1 matches 7 bases. V was clipped by 6 bases and J by 2 bases; unmatched bases: 7. Germline assignment: CDR1 SGHAT and CDR2 FQNNGV. The CDR3 is made up of 15 amino acids. The chain's CDR3 is CASSFRDSTYNEQFF. The CDR3 DNA reads as TGTGCCAGCAGTTTCCGGGACAGTACCTACAATGAGCAGTTCTTC.

This rearrangement joins TRBV15 to TRBJ1-3; tentatively, D is TRBD1 (6 bases). Looked up from germline, CDR1 is LNHNV and CDR2 is YYDKDF (reference sequence). CDR3 length equals 19 residues. The ends were cut back, 0 bases at V and 0 bases at J, with 18 bases in the middle. CDR3 residues: CATSRDFTSGTYSGNTIYF. CDR3 sequence (DNA): TGTGCCACCAGCAGAGATTTCACTTCCGGGACATACTCTGGAAACACCATATATTTT.

The chain combines TRBV28 with TRBJ1-2, with TRBD1 identical over 7 bases. Germline-derived CDR1 and CDR2 are MDHEN and SYDVKM. V shed 3 bases and J 2 bases; nucleotides not matched to a gene: 6. The CDR3 totals 15 residues. CDR3 sequence: CASSFGRGGNYGYTF. The CDR3 nucleotides read TGTGCCAGCAGTTTCGGGAGAGGGGGCAACTATGGCTACACCTTC.

The gene calls are TRBV18 and TRBJ2-7; TRBD1 is a possible D gene (5 bases). Deletions cut 1 base from V and 4 bases from J, with 14 bases between. The germline V gene encodes CDR1 KGHSH and CDR2 LQKENI. This CDR3 is built from 15 residues. The CDR3 spells CASSPLRTGTYEQYF. CDR3 coding DNA: TGTGCCAGCTCACCACTGAGAACAGGTACTTACGAGCAGTACTTC.

The chain recombines TRBV5-1 with TRBJ1-1, with D maybe TRBD1 (5 bases). Trimming shortened V by 5 bases and J by 4 bases, and 12 bases separated the two germline ends. Germline CDR1 is SGHRS and CDR2 is YFSETQ. CDR3 length: 13 residues. CDR3 region: CASSKGLGTEAFF. The CDR3 DNA reads TGCGCCAGCAGTAAGGGGTTAGGCACTGAAGCTTTCTTT. The variable domain in full, with the rest retrieved from reference TRBV5-1 and TRBJ1-1, is KAGVTQTPRYLIKTRGQQVTLSCSPISGHRSVSWYQQTPGQGLQFLFEYFSETQRNKGNFPGRFSGRQFSNSRSEMNVSTLELGDSALYLCASSKGLGTEAFFGQGTRLTVV.

The chain uses TRBV29-1 and TRBJ2-1; no clear D. The CDR3 has 11 amino acids. Germline V gene data show CDR1 as SQVTM and CDR2 as ANQGSEA. Trimming took off 4 bases at V and 6 bases at J, with 7 bases between the two ends. The CDR3 reads CSVGQSNEQFF. The CDR3 nucleotides are TGCAGCGTTGGTCAGAGCAATGAGCAGTTCTTC.

The rearrangement links TRBV9 to TRBJ2-1; 7 bases map to TRBD1. CDR1 and CDR2 from the germline V gene are SGDLS and YYNGEE. The CDR3 contains 15 residues. V gave up 4 bases and J gave up 4 bases; unmatched junction bases: 8. The CDR3, as DNA: TGTGCCAGCAGCTATCAAGGACAGGATTACAATGAGCAGTTCTTC. Translating gives CASSYQGQDYNEQFF.

The J gene is TRBJ1-2, the V gene TRBV5-1, with D unclear. The germline CDR1 and CDR2 sequences are SGHRS and YFSETQ. V shed 5 bases and J shed 0 bases, with 11 bases lying between them. The CDR3 consists of 14 residues. The CDR3 here is CASSSGPSNYGYTF. The CDR3 DNA reads as TGCGCCAGCAGTTCCGGGCCGTCTAACTATGGCTACACCTTC.

The chain joins TRBV18 to TRBJ2-3; 9 nucleotides agree with TRBD2. Unmatched junction bases numbered 12, after V lost 4 bases and J lost 4 bases. Germline assignment: CDR1 KGHSH and CDR2 LQKENI. The CDR3 sequence is 17 residues long. The CDR3 coding sequence is TGTGCCAGCTCACGCGCCATTAGCGGGAGTGGTCCAGATACGCAGTATTTT. Its protein product is CASSRAISGSGPDTQYF.

DNA of the CDR3: TGTGCCAGCAGGAACAAGGGCACCGGGGAGCTGTTTTTT. It specifies CASRNKGTGELFF. This chain uses TRBV6-1 with TRBJ2-2; D is undetermined. V was clipped by 6 bases and J by 4 bases, with 9 bases between them. Germline CDR1 and CDR2: MNHNS and SASEGT. This CDR3 comprises 13 residues.

This rearrangement joins TRBV7-6 to TRBJ2-7, with 7 bases that match TRBD1. V lost 5 bases, J lost 6 bases, and 7 bases stayed unmatched. The CDR3 loop spans 13 amino acids. Germline CDR1 is SGHVS and CDR2 is FNYEAQ. The CDR3 DNA sequence: TGTGCCAGCAGCCAAACACAGGGGAGCGAGCAGTACTTC. Translating gives CASSQTQGSEQYF.

The chain is built from TRBV2 and TRBJ2-5; possible D gene TRBD2, 6 bases. In germline, CDR1 is SNHLY, CDR2 FYNNEI. Trimming removed 2 bases at V and 1 base at J, with 14 bases between. This CDR3 is built from 16 residues. Here the CDR3 DNA reads TGTGCCAGCAGTGAATCCCGCGGGACCGCCCAAGAGACCCAGTACTTC. The encoded protein is CASSESRGTAQETQYF.

The gene calls are TRBV4-1 and TRBJ2-3, with 7 bases identical to TRBD1. The CDR3 contains 14 residues. V was clipped by 4 bases and J by 6 bases; unmatched bases: 7. Germline V gene lookup returns CDR1 MGHRA and CDR2 YSYEKL. The CDR3 loop reads CASSRGTELDTQYF. The DNA of the CDR3 is TGCGCCAGCAGCCGGGGGACAGAATTGGATACGCAGTATTTT.

The chain uses TRBV7-8 and TRBJ2-1; D is unclear. Trimming pared 4 bases from V and 5 bases from J, leaving 15 bases between. The CDR3 length is 15 residues. Germline V CDR1 and CDR2: SGHVS, FQNEAQ. For the CDR3, the DNA is TGTGCCAGCAGCTCAATGACATTAAGGAACAATGAGCAGTTCTTC. It translates to CASSSMTLRNNEQFF.